This T cell receptor (beta chain) was retrieved from a study of chemoradiotherapy in HPV16-positive cancers. Study results and caveats: For HPV16-positive patients, expanding HPV-responsive T cells associated with longer recurrence-free survival.

As concerns this clone: As yet, its antigen is unknown.

This CDR3 comprises 13 residues. Looked up from germline, CDR1 is GTSNPN and CDR2 is SVGIG (reference sequence). V lost 3 bases and J lost 7, with 15 bases in between. Sequenced by immunoSEQ multiplex PCR; TCRdb stores in-frame clones only, minus some. The table lists approximately 410 clones, around 82% of them singletons. The source was tumor tissue, collected from a patient who underwent chemoradiotherapy. The source is a human donor with HPV-associated anogenital cancer. This rearrangement joins TRBV30 to TRBJ2-5; D unresolved. CDR3 DNA sequence: TGTGCCTGGAGCCAGAATGACGCTGGGACCCAGTACTTC. It translates to CAWSQNDAGTQYF.